This entry features one TCR beta chain sequence. Its antigen is currently not known. No base-level quality is on record; no much larger clone is a single base apart. This record belongs to a study of blood T cell repertoires in COVID-19 (dated by TCRdb to 2018 to 2021). Looking at the study overall: Samples from collaborators originated in the United States, Italy and Spain and spanned both the acute and convalescent phases of COVID-19. The material from the prospective study consisted of cDNA or gDNA derived from T cells, B-cell-depleted T cells, or PBMCs. Subjects who had been exposed to COVID-19, were actively infected with it, or had recovered from it provided the deeply sampled blood TCRbeta repertoires that made up the dataset. The repertoires were made available in a free public database intended to serve as a resource for research on the immune response to SARS-CoV-2. The samples were drawn from two sources: the first 160 participants of the ongoing ImmuneRACE study, and 1,200 or so subjects contributed by 6 global collaborators. Nearly every sample came with metadata listing a de-identified subject ID, COVID-19 status, age in years and sex. HLA class I and class II types, where available, came from metadata supplied by the sample provider rather than from assay-based typing.

Inclusive of the bounding cysteine and phenylalanine, the CDR3 is 15 residues long. The only DNA kept is the CDR3, 45 bases in frame from the first base. From a lookup of the germline V gene, CDR1 and CDR2 are ENHRY and SYGVKD. Germline trimming amounts to 2 bases on V and 5 bases on J, with 5 as the count of junction bases outside the gene matches. TCRbeta CDR3 regions were amplified from genomic DNA by means of the immunoSEQ Assay, a bias-controlled multiplex PCR. The authors processed their data as follows. The number of nucleated cells in each sample was estimated by amplification of reference gene primers within the assay. Sequence reads were collapsed and filtered to measure the absolute abundance of every unique TCRbeta CDR3 rearrangement. Productive Simpson clonality was computed per sample as the square root of Simpson's diversity index over productive rearrangements. TCRdb took this table from immuneACCESS and kept in-frame rearrangements with V and J called. Such tables lack part of the clones; where checked against another copy, unresolved V genes explain under half of the gap, and the rest is unexplained. The V and J calls and the clone size are those of that table, but D and trimming were determined from the DNA. Across this sample there are 250,000 or so clones, with over 65% seen only once. Of the sample, around 3.4% falls within the top ten clones.

Whole blood was collected in K2EDTA tubes by collaborating institutions according to the institutions' own protocols. For TCRbeta analysis, collaborators shipped samples as frozen whole blood, isolated PBMCs, or DNA extracted from either of those sample types. The research as a whole found: The quantity of clinical and demographic metadata differed by source and by participant and was supplied without curation.

Sequencing input: peripheral blood. The TCR was taken from an elderly woman with acute or convalescent COVID-19. In this chain, TRBV10-3 is recombined with TRBJ1-5, and TRBD1 aligns with 8 junction nucleotides. The CDR3 region: CAISEGQGVHQPQHF. Read as DNA, the sequence is TGTGCCATCAGTGAGGGACAGGGAGTACATCAGCCCCAGCATTTT.